This T cell receptor (beta chain) was found in a study of brain T cells in children with intractable seizures. Surgery cases with the highest brain T cell transcript signatures were chosen for sequencing. Study outcomes and limitations: Top 50 brain clonotypes included both public and private clones.

Here immunoSEQ multiplex PCR was the method, and the copy in TCRdb shows in-frame clones only, minus some. The sample contains 8,500 to 9,500 clones, roughly 65% of which appear only once. This clone rates as medium-sized. Its antigen remains unidentified. This CDR3 is built from 18 residues. Germline CDR1 reads SGHTA; CDR2 reads FQGNSA. The V gene end was trimmed by 2 bases and the J gene end by 4 bases; junction bases not matched to a gene: 8. This sequence joins TRBV7-2 and TRBJ2-5; 15 bases match TRBD2. The source was resected brain tissue, collected at surgery. This sequence was found in a girl between 2 and 10 years old with tuberous sclerosis and intractable seizures. The CDR3 DNA sequence: TGTGCCAGCAGCTTATTCCTCCGGACTAGCGGGGGGGGAGAGACCCAGTACTTC. This codes for CASSLFLRTSGGGETQYF.